This T cell receptor (beta chain) was recorded in a study of shared clonotypes between healthy human individuals (dated by TCRdb to the early 2020s). For the wider study: The cohort included three men and two women between 18 and 49 years of age. For each donor, CD4 naive and CD4 memory were each given three plates, CD8 naive was given two plates, and CD8 memory was given one plate. To estimate repertoire size and how much clonotype sharing occurs between individuals, the study deeply sequenced the blood TCR repertoires of roughly 5 healthy adults. To increase sequencing depth and limit assay-specific biases, different laboratories used diverse techniques to prepare libraries and sequence TCR repertoires. Each donor's leukapheresis produced roughly between about 0.9 and 9.5 billion PBMCs.

Spanning cysteine to phenylalanine, the CDR3 consists of 10 amino acids. CDR3 DNA only is kept here, 30 bases in frame from base 1. V is reduced by 5 bases and J by 4 bases, leaving a spacing of 6 bases between them. In the germline V gene (reference sequence), CDR1 corresponds to DFQATT and CDR2 to SNEGSKA. Remarks on this clone: Its antigen is currently not known. No base quality values were provided; no much bigger clone lies one nucleotide off.

What the work shows at the level of the full study, not this receptor alone: Larger estimated clonotype richness was generally found for naive subsets than for memory subsets. The genetic and exposure-history diversity represented was limited by the small number of donors. Even with the large sequencing depth, rarefaction of the sorted-subset datasets indicated that sequencing was incomplete. When a handful of donors were compared, the shared fraction of clonotypes was around 4.6% for naive CD4, about 4% for naive CD8, more than 2% for memory CD4, and 0.35% to 0.4% for memory CD8. Sampling was restricted to blood, and TCR repertoires in tissue are likely to differ from TCR repertoires in blood. Compared with non-shared clonotypes, the clonotypes found in all four sorted-subset donors had higher generation probabilities. Based on pairwise subsampling, the degree of clonotype sharing among donors was expected to be affected by sequencing depth.

Healthy HIV-negative adults with no recently reported acute infections or vaccinations were included as donors. Every donor was a Caucasian adult living in Nashville, Tennessee, USA. CD4+ T cells were enriched through magnetic negative selection, after which naive cells were positively selected on CD45RA and the remaining negative fraction served as the memory subset. Blood was collected by leukapheresis, and PBMCs were isolated by Ficoll-Histopaque density gradient centrifugation and then cryopreserved in liquid nitrogen vapor phase. Purity and quantity of every magnetically sorted T cell population were checked by analytical flow cytometry. Genomic DNA was isolated from each sorted fraction and quantified by UV absorbance on a Nanodrop 2000c. TCR CDR3 regions were amplified from genomic DNA by multiplex PCR using the deep immunoSEQ assay. Extracted genomic DNA from each cell subset was distributed evenly across all wells of several immunoSEQ 96-well plates, and each plate was treated as a replicate. Each replicate PCR for sorted subsets received about 200 ng genomic DNA, equal to about 30,000 T cell genomes. The purified libraries were quantified using a Qubit 3.0 fluorometer, sized with a Bioanalyzer 2100, and then quantified again using the KAPA Library Quantification kit. A separate single-read 150-cycle Illumina NextSeq 550 flow cell was used to sequence each immunoSEQ 96-well plate. From the authors' description of their analysis: Because the immunoSEQ output included only junctional sequences and no quality scores, the filtering could not be the same as the filtering used for full-length reads. Sequences were annotated with PyIR, a Python wrapper for IgBLAST v1.9, using IMGT germline references to assign V/J genes and CDR3. Reads were removed for weak V/J assignments (E-value above 1e-6), missing CDR3, stop codons, out-of-frame junctions, or ambiguous translated residues. V3J clonotypes were defined by identical inferred V gene, J gene, and CDR3 amino acid sequence. Percentage overlap between repertoires was computed as shared unique clonotypes divided by the size of the smaller repertoire. Repertoire richness was assessed with RTK rarefaction, the Chao1 estimator, and Recon v2.1 estimates of unobserved clonotypes. Generation probabilities for all TCRbeta clonotypes obtained by the gDNA method from a handful of donors were computed using OLGA. The immuneACCESS repertoire file appears here via TCRdb, limited to in-frame rearrangements. These files lack a portion of the clones; in checked studies, under half of the deficit traces to unresolved V genes, and the cause of the others is not known. V, J and clone size are taken as reported in that table, and D and trimming were inferred from the DNA itself. The sample has about 980,000 clones on record, about 80% of them singletons. 1.5% of the sample is in the top ten clones.

The rearranged segments are TRBV20-1 and TRBJ2-7, with no D gene named confidently. The sequencing input was memory CD4+ T cells sorted from blood. The cell subset or site label here, explained by the study, means: CD45RA-negative fraction. This receptor was identified in a man between 18 and 29 years old in good health. CDR3 loop: CSALKYEQYF. The DNA sequence follows: TGCAGTGCTCTCAAGTACGAGCAGTACTTC.